This T cell receptor beta chain was retrieved from a study of T cell changes during pregnancy in multiple sclerosis. Germline V gene sequence: CDR1 SGHKS, CDR2 YYEKEE (reference sequence). V lost 3 bases to trimming and J lost 4 bases; unmatched junction nucleotides: 4. The CDR3 consists of 15 residues. The table came from immunoSEQ multiplex PCR; TCRdb's copy has only in-frame clones and leaves some out. The sample carries roughly 30,000 clones, less than 90% recorded once. The chain is built from TRBV5-5 and TRBJ1-5; 10 bases are shared with TRBD1. Material: CD8+ T cells from peripheral blood mononuclear cells, obtained before pregnancy. The clonotype was recovered from a female donor with multiple sclerosis, enrolled in a pregnancy study. In nucleotides, the CDR3 is TGTGCCAGCAGCTGGGGGACAGGGGTGAATCAGCCCCAGCATTTT. This translates into CASSWGTGVNQPQHF. The complete variable domain, with remaining parts taken from reference TRBV5-5 and TRBJ1-5, reads DAGVTQSPTHLIKTRGQQVTLRCSPISGHKSVSWYQQVLGQGPQFIFQYYEKEERGRGNFPDRFSARQFPNYSSELNVNALLLGDSALYLCASSWGTGVNQPQHFGDGTRLSIL.